This entry concerns a single T cell receptor beta chain. What it binds is unknown. This specimen comes from a study of T-cell memory formation after mild COVID-19. Broader study findings: The appearance of some responding clones in pre-infection memory suggested that cross-reactive memory joined. Among clones peaking at day 37 in the second wave, SARS-CoV-2 specificity remained unconfirmed.

The germline V gene has CDR1 LGHDT and CDR2 YNNKEL (reference sequence). The CDR3 is 17 amino acids. The J segment lost 4 bases and the V segment lost 0 bases, leaving 9 bases of the junction unmatched. Libraries for TCRalpha and TCRbeta carried sample barcodes and unique molecular identifiers via 5'RACE. A single record per CDR3 protein comes from TCRdb applying MiXCR to the 5' RACE reads. The sample yields roughly 480,000 distinct CDR3 sequences, nearly 25% seen once. Sequenced sample: PBMCs or a T cell subset sorted from them (not recorded which). This rearrangement joins TRBV3-1 to TRBJ2-3, with 8 bases identical to TRBD2. This TCR was sampled from an adult woman who had mild COVID-19 (a few samples of this study predate the infection). Cell type and time point are not known. CDR3 amino acids: CASSQDRPGLVADTQYF. In DNA, the CDR3 is TGTGCCAGCAGCCAAGACCGCCCGGGACTAGTGGCAGATACGCAGTATTTT.